The T cell receptor (beta chain) under discussion was sequenced for a study of T cell repertoires in Merkel cell carcinoma (dated by TCRdb to the late 2010s). Context from the whole study: Patients who had received intralesional immunotherapy or systemic immune checkpoint blockade prior to the biopsy were excluded. MCPyV-specific clonotypes were first defined by tetramer sorting, cloning and paired TCR sequencing of expanded tumor-infiltrating lymphocytes. To be included, a subject needed both a diagnosis of MCPyV-positive Merkel cell carcinoma and tumor-infiltrating lymphocytes that had been successfully expanded in vitro.

As to this clone: Its antigen remains undetermined. The input lacks base qualities; no much larger clone sits a single base away.

Every study subject tested positive for serum antibodies to T-antigen and had biopsy-confirmed Merkel cell carcinoma that was MCPyV-positive. Genomic DNA was extracted from six adjacent 10-micron frozen tumor sections without cell sorting or culture. Optimal cutting temperature compound was used to freeze tumor biopsy tissue measuring roughly 5 x 5 x 5 mm. The presence of abundant Merkel cell carcinoma and infiltrating cells in the frozen biopsy was confirmed on hematoxylin and eosin scout sections. Results the study describes overall, beyond this receptor: Normal tissue biopsies were not studied.

The immunoSEQ assay was used both to sequence TRB CDR3 from tumor genomic DNA and to process the resulting data. TCRdb retrieved this table from immuneACCESS and kept in-frame rearrangements only. Not all clones are present; in checked studies, unresolved V genes account for under half, and no reason is known for the remainder. The sample table contains about 14,000 clones; only one count was recorded for roughly 72% of them. The biggest ten clones account for roughly a sixth of the sample. Trimming at the junction amounts to 2 bases on V and 0 bases on J, and the germline ends lie 5 bases apart. The CDR3 measures 15 amino acids from cysteine to phenylalanine. Solely the CDR3 DNA is kept, with 45 bases framed from the first base. Sequences SGHTA (CDR1) and FQGNSA (CDR2) are obtained from the germline V gene.

Sequencing was carried out using tumor tissue. The chain is encoded by TRBV7-2 joined to TRBJ1-6; no D segment can be confidently identified. This TCR came from an adult with Merkel cell carcinoma. The CDR3 protein sequence reads: CASSLTDSYNSPLHF. The nucleotides read TGTGCCAGCAGCTTAACAGACTCCTATAATTCACCCCTCCACTTT.